Listed here is a single T cell receptor (beta chain). Its antigen is unknown. This sample was included in a study of T cell responses to AZD1222 COVID-19 vaccine. Findings of the study overall: Distributed over spike, vaccine-associated CD4 TCRs predominated at 160-218 and 743-854. As reported, nearly half of all spike-specific TCRs target variant regions that are unmutated. It should be noted that donors were predominantly white British and more often female, and clonal diversity was possibly underestimated.

CDR1 is MGHRA and CDR2 is YSYEKL in the germline V gene. The CDR3 covers 15 residues. V was trimmed by 1 base and J by 4 bases, leaving 10 bases between them. Libraries were prepared by immunoSEQ multiplex PCR; TCRdb keeps only in-frame clonotypes and omits some of them. The repertoire holds more than 85,000 clones, with over 90% as singletons. The rearrangement links TRBV4-1 to TRBJ1-4; D is unresolved. Sequenced here: peripheral blood, sampled 28 days after the second AZD1222 dose. This TCR came from an adult who received the AZD1222 COVID-19 vaccine. Here the CDR3 DNA reads TGCGCCAGCAGCCAAGGGCACAGCCTTAATGAAAAACTGTTTTTT. Translation gives CASSQGHSLNEKLFF.